A selection of T cell receptor beta chains follows, all from one sample in a study of human T cells and chemical hapten exposure. TCRdb reprocessed the RACE reads via MiXCR and lists one record per CDR3 protein. This sample carries 35,000 to 45,000 distinct CDR3 sequences, about 8.9% of them seen once, and the ten largest clones take 15%. The source material was whole blood, sampled in connection with sensitization to the hapten diphenylcyclopropenone (DPC). All receptors come from a woman aged 35 to 49 with alopecia areata. Some clones in this sample may be carry-over from other donors' samples. CDR3s include the opening cysteine and the closing phenylalanine or tryptophan. A D gene is named only where the DNA matches it firmly. Size values are once, few and many counts, or a class for expanded clones, and some rows have none.

d_call j_call clone_size v_call cdr3_nt cdr3_aa
TRBD1 TRBJ1-1 many TRBV2 TGTGCCAGCAAGACCGACAGGGGGGAAGCTTTCTTT CASKTDRGEAFF
. TRBJ2-4 few TRBV6-1 TGTGCCAGCAGGCTACAGGGAGACATTCAGTACTTC CASRLQGDIQYF
. TRBJ2-3 many TRBV6-4 TGTGCCAGCAGTGTCGGGGCTGGCCCCAGCACAGATACGCAGTATTTT CASSVGAGPSTDTQYF
. TRBJ1-1 many TRBV6-2/TRBV6-3 TGTGCCAGCAGTTACCCTATACAGGGTTACACTGAAGCTTTCTTT CASSYPIQGYTEAFF
TRBD2 TRBJ2-7 many TRBV6-6 TGTGCCAGCAGAACCCGGACTAGCGGGGGTTACGAGCAGTACTTC CASRTRTSGGYEQYF
. TRBJ2-2 . TRBV7-7 TGTGCCAGCAGCCCAGCCGCCGGCGGGAACACCGGGGAGCTGTTTTTT CASSPAAGGNTGELFF
. TRBJ1-3 many TRBV18 TGTGCCAGCTCACAGGGGACGGCTGGAAACACCATATATTTT CASSQGTAGNTIYF
. TRBJ1-2 many TRBV6-5 TGTGCCAGCAGTTATTTGAGGTTGCGGCCCGGACAGAACCAACCAGGTTATGGCTACACCTTC CASSYLRLRPGQNQPGYGYTF
. TRBJ1-4 many TRBV7-9 TGTGCCAGCAGCCCCCCGGACCCGGACGAAAAACTGTTTTTT CASSPPDPDEKLFF
. TRBJ2-2 many TRBV6-2/TRBV6-3 TGTGCCAGCTCGGGGTTGGACACCGGGGAGCTGTTTTTT CASSGLDTGELFF
. TRBJ1-1 many TRBV6-2/TRBV6-3 TGTGCCAGCAGTCCGGGACGGCAGAACACTGAAGCTTTCTTT CASSPGRQNTEAFF
TRBD1 TRBJ1-1 many TRBV20-1 TGCAGTGCTGGCCGGACAGGTTTAATCACAGAAGCTTTCTTT CSAGRTGLITEAFF
. TRBJ2-4 many TRBV7-8 TGTGCCAGCAGCTTAGCAGGGCCAAAAAACATTCAGTACTTC CASSLAGPKNIQYF
TRBD1 TRBJ2-7 many TRBV20-1 TGCAGTGCTAGCCCGCACGGGACAGGGGTCCCCGAGCAGTACTTC CSASPHGTGVPEQYF
. TRBJ1-6 many TRBV9 TGTGCCAGCAGCGTAGATGGGGGCATTAATTCACCCCTCCACTTT CASSVDGGINSPLHF
. TRBJ2-4 many TRBV6-5 TGTGCCAGCAGTTCCCGCCGGGATGACATTCAGTACTTC CASSSRRDDIQYF
. TRBJ2-1 many TRBV5-1 TGCGCCAGCAGCTTGGGACGGGGGTACAATGAGCAGTTCTTC CASSLGRGYNEQFF
. TRBJ2-1 many TRBV7-6 TGTGCCAGCAGCTTAGTCAGGGAAGGATCGGGTAATGAGCAGTTCTTC CASSLVREGSGNEQFF
TRBD1 TRBJ2-3 . TRBV6-6 TGTGCCAGCAGTGACAGGGGCAGGGCAGATACGCAGTATTTT CASSDRGRADTQYF
. TRBJ2-7 many TRBV5-1 TGCGCCAGCAGCGAGGTGAGGGGGTCCCACGAGCAGTACTTC CASSEVRGSHEQYF
TRBD2 TRBJ2-7 many TRBV29-1 TGCAGCGTTGGGGACGGGCGGGGGAGCTCCTACGAGCAGTACTTC CSVGDGRGSSYEQYF
TRBD2 TRBJ2-1 . TRBV20-1 TGCAGTGCTAGGCGGGGGGGAAATGAGCAGTTCTTC CSARRGGNEQFF
TRBD2 TRBJ2-1 many TRBV11-2 TGTGCCAGCAGCTCAGAGCGGGGGGGCCACAATGAGCAGTTCTTC CASSSERGGHNEQFF
. TRBJ1-6 many TRBV7-3 TGTGCCAGCGGGGACGAAGGAAATTCACCCCTCCACTTT CASGDEGNSPLHF
. TRBJ2-6 many TRBV7-2 TGTGCCAGCAGCTTAGTGGGGGTGGCCAACGTCCTGACTTTC CASSLVGVANVLTF